Sequencing of this T cell receptor (beta chain) was carried out in a study of T cell responses to AZD1222 COVID-19 vaccine (dated by TCRdb to 2020 to 2022). Background on the whole study: A total of under 250 trial participants underwent TCR sequencing, of whom under 220 had received two doses of AZD1222 and around 25 had received two doses of the MenACWY control vaccine. Enrollment into the trials was organized by age into subgroups of 18-55, 56-69 and 70-plus years, and those subgroups contained roughly 140, 27 and 60 TCR-sequenced participants, respectively.

The study at large found these results: Spike-specific TCR breadth and depth rose significantly after two AZD1222 doses compared with day 0 and with MenACWY recipients. Conclusions about previously exposed vaccinees are limited, since just a handful of AZD1222 recipients were seropositive for SARS-CoV-2 at baseline. Participants were mostly white British and included more females than males, and it was suggested by the authors that clonal diversity may have been underestimated. Because no day 14 peak-response samples were available, repertoires were characterized only after the peak T cell response. Reportedly, almost half of the unique spike-specific TCRs recognized epitopes lying outside the regions that are mutated in the B.1.351 and B.1.1.7 variants. CD4 TCRs associated with the vaccine covered the entire spike protein, and the dominant responses were in regions 160-218 and 743-854. The 56-69-year group was small, and its depth increase did not reach significance, likely because of low power.

The CDR3 regions of human TCRbeta chains were analyzed by immunosequencing. Per the source publication's procedure: Repertoire TCRs were checked for matches against a reference library of SARS-CoV-2-specific TCRs that had been generated using the MIRA antigen-specificity platform. Breadth was defined as the fraction of unique TCRs that were SARS-CoV-2-associated. Depth was defined as the fraction of total T cells that were SARS-CoV-2-associated. Using the MIRA data, each spike-specific TCR was mapped to the spike region that the TCR reacts to and placed in a CD4 or CD8 class. Log10-transformed breadth and depth values were compared by one-way ANOVA with Sidak's multiple comparisons tests. TCRdb limited this immuneACCESS table to in-frame rearrangements with V and J called. A share of clones is missing; checked studies link under half to unresolved V genes, and the rest is unexplained. V and J calls and clone size are given by that table; D and trimming were obtained from the DNA. This sample gives 80,000 to 100,000 clones in total; approximately 83% of them show up just once. Of the sample, about 12% falls within the top ten clones.

This specimen's time point label, per the study, means: about 28 days (+/-7) after the second vaccine dose. AZD1222 recipients whose second dose came at about 4 weeks and those whose second dose came at about 12 weeks were combined into one group, since spike-specific TCR depth and breadth did not differ between the two schedules. Vaccinee samples were obtained from the UK trials COV001 and COV002, which included a single-blind randomized controlled phase 2/3 trial of AZD1222 (ChAdOx1 nCoV-19) in healthy adults. For TCRbeta chain sequencing, PBMC samples from trial participants were taken at day 0 and at day 28 after the second dose. This clone was observed a handful of times. The antigen it binds to is not known. No base qualities exist here, and no much larger clone lies one base off it. The CDR3 runs 14 residues from the cysteine to the phenylalanine. Only the CDR3 portion is preserved as DNA: 42 bases, with reading frame beginning at the first base. The V end gives up 5 bases and the J end 11 bases, leaving 14 bases in the junction not matched to a gene. CDR1 and CDR2, per the germline V gene, are SGHTA and FQGNSA.

The sequence joins TRBV7-2 to TRBJ1-1; 7 bases in the middle match TRBD1. Source: peripheral blood, taken 28 days after the second AZD1222 dose. The clonotype comes from an adult who received the AZD1222 COVID-19 vaccine. The DNA sequence reads TGTGCCAGCAGCCCCTATACCACGACAGGGTTCGCTTTCTTT. This yields the protein CASSPYTTTGFAFF.